This TCR beta chain was captured by sequencing in a study of follicular helper T cells after annual influenza vaccination. About the study: Across the 2013-2014, 2014-2015 and 2015-2016 vaccination seasons, some subjects were resampled.

The method was immunoSEQ multiplex PCR; TCRdb's version includes in-frame clones alone and lacks a portion of them. The sample contains about 10,000 clones, roughly 80% of which appear only once. Time point meaning: 2015-2016 season, pre-vaccination. The CDR3 totals 14 residues. V dropped 2 bases and J dropped 3 bases, with 10 bases sitting between them. Germline V gene data show CDR1 as LNHDA and CDR2 as SQIVND (reference sequence). This receptor was taken from an adult who received the influenza vaccine. The rearrangement links TRBV19 to TRBJ1-1; D gene uncertain. The source material was CXCR5+ CD38- circulating T follicular helper cells from blood, sampled on the day of influenza vaccination. Subset: circulating Tfh, non-naive CD4+CXCR5+PD-1+ (ICOS+CD38+ or ICOS-CD38-). CDR3 sequence reads: CASSISQLDTEAFF. CDR3 DNA: TGTGCCAGTAGTATAAGTCAGCTAGACACTGAAGCTTTCTTT.